These T cell receptor beta chains were read from a single sample in a study of blood T cell repertoires in COVID-19. Sequenced by immunoSEQ multiplex PCR; TCRdb stores in-frame clones only, minus some. The sample holds about 170,000 clones, roughly 90% seen once. The sample comprised peripheral blood. The receptors come from a man aged 18 to 29 with COVID-19, enrolled during active disease. The CDR3 runs from the conserved cysteine through the conserved F or W. The D gene is left open where the match is weak.

. TRBV14 CASSQGHLAKNIQYF
TRBD1 TRBV28 CASSLSLQGIEQYF
TRBD1 TRBV5-1 CASSPWGQLNTIYF
. TRBV7-2 CASSLENWAGGRTEAFF
. TRBV4-3 CASRQQGTDTQYF
. TRBV19 CATTYGGNTEAFF
. TRBV28 CASSPDSYEQYF
. TRBV13 CASSLGGLNGVNTEAFF
. TRBV4-1 CASSQPTSRAAGELFF
. TRBV6-5 CASRNPGVDNEQFF
TRBD1 TRBV6-2/TRBV6-3 CASSSYRGQYNEQFF
TRBD2 TRBV5-6 CASSAGGSSYEQYF
. TRBV9 CASSVTLRGGTDTQYF
TRBD2 TRBV5-1 CASSFSTSRADEQYF
. TRBV3-1/TRBV3-2 CASSPEAGSSYEQYF
TRBD2 TRBV9 CASSSGAGGAYEQYF
. TRBV6-6 CASSRNPFSSTDTQYF
TRBD1 TRBV18 CASSMGQGTEAFF
TRBD1 TRBV5-1 CASSLAGQGALEFF
TRBD1 TRBV19 CASTVSTGQGFQPQHF
TRBD1 TRBV9 CASSVDGTGGADGYTF
. TRBV6-6 CASIQAQNNEQFF
. TRBV3-1/TRBV3-2 CASSPRHEDSPLHF
. TRBV25-1 CASSPSGSSYNSPLHF
. TRBV18 CASSLNTGELFF
. TRBV27 CASTPTNRDRTPLHF
. TRBV15 CATSRDRRAQETQYF
. TRBV6-2/TRBV6-3 CASSYSPGEAHEQYF
. TRBV28 CASRDIQEQYF
. TRBV5-1 CASSPQGLGEKLLF
. TRBV28 CASSPLDQHNEQFF
. TRBV28 CASRGTVTPDTQYF
TRBD1 TRBV27 CASRQGQGFLYEQYF
. TRBV4-1 CASTRGHLNTEAFF
. TRBV13 CASSLPGVLDKFF
. TRBV7-2 CASSLRSGALTDTQYF
TRBD1 TRBV24-1 CATSDSGQAYSNQPQHF
TRBD1 TRBV19 CASSRDRGLVYGYTF
TRBD2 TRBV7-9 CASSPVAGGYNEQFF
TRBD2 TRBV18 CASSPLPQATGGWKVEQFF